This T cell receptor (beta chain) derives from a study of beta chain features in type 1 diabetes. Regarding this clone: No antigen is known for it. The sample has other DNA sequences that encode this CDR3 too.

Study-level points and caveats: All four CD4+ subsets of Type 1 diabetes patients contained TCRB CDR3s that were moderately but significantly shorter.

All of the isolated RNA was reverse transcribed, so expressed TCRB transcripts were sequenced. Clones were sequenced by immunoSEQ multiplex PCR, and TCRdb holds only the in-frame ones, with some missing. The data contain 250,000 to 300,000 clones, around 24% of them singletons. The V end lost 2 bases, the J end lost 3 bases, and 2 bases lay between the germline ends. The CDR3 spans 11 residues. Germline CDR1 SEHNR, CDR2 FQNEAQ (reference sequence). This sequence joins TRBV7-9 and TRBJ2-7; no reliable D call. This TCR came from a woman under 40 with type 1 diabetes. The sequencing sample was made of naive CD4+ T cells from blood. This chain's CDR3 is CASSLRYEQYF. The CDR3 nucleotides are TGTGCCAGCAGCTTACGCTACGAGCAGTACTTC.